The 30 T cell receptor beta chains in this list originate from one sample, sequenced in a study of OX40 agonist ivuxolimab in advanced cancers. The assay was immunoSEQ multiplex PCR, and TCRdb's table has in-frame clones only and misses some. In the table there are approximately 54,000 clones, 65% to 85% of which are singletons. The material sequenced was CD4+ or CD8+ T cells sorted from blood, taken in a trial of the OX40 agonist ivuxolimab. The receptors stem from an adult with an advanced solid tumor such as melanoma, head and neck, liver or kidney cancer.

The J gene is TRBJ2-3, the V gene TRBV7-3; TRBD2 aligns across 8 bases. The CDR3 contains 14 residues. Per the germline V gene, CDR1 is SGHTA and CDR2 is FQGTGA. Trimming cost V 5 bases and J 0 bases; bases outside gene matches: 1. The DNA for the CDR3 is TGTGCCAGCAGCAGCGGGGGCAGCACAGATACGCAGTATTTT. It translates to CASSSGGSTDTQYF.

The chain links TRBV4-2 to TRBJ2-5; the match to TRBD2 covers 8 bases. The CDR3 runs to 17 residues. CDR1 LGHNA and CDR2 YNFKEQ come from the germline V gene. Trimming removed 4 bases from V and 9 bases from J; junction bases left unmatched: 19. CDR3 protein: CASSRDGRGHLLGSQYF. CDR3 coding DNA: TGTGCCAGCAGCCGAGACGGGAGGGGCCACCTCCTTGGGTCCCAGTACTTC.

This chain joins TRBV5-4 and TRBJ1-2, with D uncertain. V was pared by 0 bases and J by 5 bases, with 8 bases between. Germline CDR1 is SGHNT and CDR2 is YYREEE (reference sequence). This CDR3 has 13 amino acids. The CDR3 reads CASSLGAQYGYTF. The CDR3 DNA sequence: TGTGCCAGCAGCTTGGGGGCTCAGTATGGCTACACCTTC.

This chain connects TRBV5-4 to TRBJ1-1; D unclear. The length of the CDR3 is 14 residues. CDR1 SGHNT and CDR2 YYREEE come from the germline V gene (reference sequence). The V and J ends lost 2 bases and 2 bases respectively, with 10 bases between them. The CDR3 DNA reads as TGTGCCAGCAGCTTTATAGGTCGAAACACTGAAGCTTTCTTT. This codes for CASSFIGRNTEAFF.

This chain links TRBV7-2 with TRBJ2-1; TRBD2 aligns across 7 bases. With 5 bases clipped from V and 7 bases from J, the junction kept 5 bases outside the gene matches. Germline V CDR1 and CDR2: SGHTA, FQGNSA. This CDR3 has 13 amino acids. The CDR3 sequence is CASSPGLENEQFF. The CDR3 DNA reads TGTGCCAGCAGCCCAGGACTAGAAAATGAGCAGTTCTTC.

CDR3 nucleotides: TGTGCCAGCAGTTACCGCAGGGCCCGGGGCTACACCTTC. Protein: CASSYRRARGYTF. This chain uses TRBV6-6 with TRBJ1-2, with a weak D call TRBD1 (5 bases). V dropped 2 bases and J dropped 8 bases, with 12 bases sitting between them. The germline V gene encodes CDR1 MNHNY and CDR2 SVGAGI (reference sequence). CDR3 length: 13 residues.

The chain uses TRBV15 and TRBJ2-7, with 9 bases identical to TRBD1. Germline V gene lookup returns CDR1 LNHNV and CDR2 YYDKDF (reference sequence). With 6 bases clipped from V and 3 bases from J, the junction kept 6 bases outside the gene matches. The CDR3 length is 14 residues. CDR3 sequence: CATRAGQGIYEQYF. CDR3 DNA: TGTGCCACCAGAGCGGGACAGGGAATCTACGAGCAGTACTTC.

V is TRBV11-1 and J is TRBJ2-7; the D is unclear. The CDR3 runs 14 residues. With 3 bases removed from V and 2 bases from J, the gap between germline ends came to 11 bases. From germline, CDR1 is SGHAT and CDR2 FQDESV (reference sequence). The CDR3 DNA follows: TGTGCCAGCAGCTTTCGACAAATCGCCTACGAGCAGTACTTC. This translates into CASSFRQIAYEQYF.

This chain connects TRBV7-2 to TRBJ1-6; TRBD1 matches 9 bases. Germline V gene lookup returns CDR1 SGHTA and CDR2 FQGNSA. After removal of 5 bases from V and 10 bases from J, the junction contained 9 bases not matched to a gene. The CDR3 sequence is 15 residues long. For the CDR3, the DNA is TGTGCCAGCAGCCGGGACAGGGCGGGGGGCTCACCCCTCCACTTT. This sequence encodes CASSRDRAGGSPLHF.

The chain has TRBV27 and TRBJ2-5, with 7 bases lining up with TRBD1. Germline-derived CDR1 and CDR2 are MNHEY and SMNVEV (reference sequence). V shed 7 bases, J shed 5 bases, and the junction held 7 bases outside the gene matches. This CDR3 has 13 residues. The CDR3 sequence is CASTRQGAETQYF. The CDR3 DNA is TGTGCCAGCACCAGACAGGGAGCCGAGACCCAGTACTTC.

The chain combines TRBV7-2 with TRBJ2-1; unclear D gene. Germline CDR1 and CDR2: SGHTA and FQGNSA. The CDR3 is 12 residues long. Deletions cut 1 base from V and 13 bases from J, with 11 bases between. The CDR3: CASSLVGALQFF. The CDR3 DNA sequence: TGTGCCAGCAGCTTAGTCGGAGCGCTACAGTTCTTC. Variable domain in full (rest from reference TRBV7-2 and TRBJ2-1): GAGVSQSPSNKVTEKGKDVELRCDPISGHTALYWYRQSLGQGLEFLIYFQGNSAPDKSGLPSDRFSAERTGGSVSTLTIQRTQQEDSAVYLCASSLVGALQFFGPGTRLTVL.

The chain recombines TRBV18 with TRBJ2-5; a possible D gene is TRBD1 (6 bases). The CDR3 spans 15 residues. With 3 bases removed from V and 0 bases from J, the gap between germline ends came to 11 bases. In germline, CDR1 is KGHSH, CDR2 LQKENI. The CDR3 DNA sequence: TGTGCCAGCTCACCCAAAACAGGGTACCAAGAGACCCAGTACTTC. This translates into CASSPKTGYQETQYF. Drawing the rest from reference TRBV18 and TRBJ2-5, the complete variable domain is NAGVMQNPRHLVRRRGQEARLRCSPMKGHSHVYWYRQLPEEGLKFMVYLQKENIIDESGMPKERFSAEFPKEGPSILRIQQVVRGDSAAYFCASSPKTGYQETQYFGPGTRLLVL.

The CDR3 is CASSLGSGTSNEKLFF. DNA of the CDR3: TGTGCCAGCAGCTTAGGGAGCGGGACCTCTAATGAAAAACTGTTTTTT. This chain connects TRBV7-9 to TRBJ1-4; perhaps TRBD1 as D (5 bases). The V gene's germline CDR1 is SEHNR and CDR2 FQNEAQ (reference sequence). This CDR3 has 16 amino acids. Trimming removed 1 base at V and 3 bases at J, with 12 bases between.

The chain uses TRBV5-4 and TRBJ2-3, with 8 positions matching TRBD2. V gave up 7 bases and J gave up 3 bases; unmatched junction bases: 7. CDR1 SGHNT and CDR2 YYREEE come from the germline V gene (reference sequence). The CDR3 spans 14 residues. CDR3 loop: CASYPGGRTDTQYF. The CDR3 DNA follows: TGTGCCAGCTACCCGGGGGGGCGAACAGATACGCAGTATTTT.

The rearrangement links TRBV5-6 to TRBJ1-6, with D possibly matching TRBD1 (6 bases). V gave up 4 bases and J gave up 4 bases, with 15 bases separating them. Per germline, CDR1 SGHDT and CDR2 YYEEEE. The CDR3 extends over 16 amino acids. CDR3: CASSPGSGQYNSPLHF. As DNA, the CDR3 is TGTGCCAGCAGCCCCGGTAGCGGACAGTATAATTCACCCCTCCACTTT. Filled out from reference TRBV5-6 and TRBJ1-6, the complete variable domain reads DAGVTQSPTHLIKTRGQQVTLRCSPKSGHDTVSWYQQALGQGPQFIFQYYEEEERQRGNFPDRFSGHQFPNYSSELNVNALLLGDSALYLCASSPGSGQYNSPLHFGNGTRLTVT.

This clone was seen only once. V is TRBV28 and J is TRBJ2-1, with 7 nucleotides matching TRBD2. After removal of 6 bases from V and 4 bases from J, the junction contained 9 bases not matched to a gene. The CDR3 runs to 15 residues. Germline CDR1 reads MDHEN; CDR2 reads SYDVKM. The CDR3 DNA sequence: TGTGCCAGCAGCCTGGGGGGGGAACCTTACAATGAGCAGTTCTTC. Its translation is CASSLGGEPYNEQFF. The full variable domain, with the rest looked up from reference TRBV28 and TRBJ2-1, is DVKVTQSSRYLVKRTGEKVFLECVQDMDHENMFWYRQDPGLGLRLIYFSYDVKMKEKGDIPEGYSVSREKKERFSLILESASTNQTSMYLCASSLGGEPYNEQFFGPGTRLTVL.

CDR3 sequence: CASAPDRGSAKNIQYF. The CDR3 DNA follows: TGTGCCAGCGCTCCCGACAGGGGATCGGCCAAAAACATTCAGTACTTC. V usage is TRBV27 and J usage is TRBJ2-4; the match to TRBD1 covers 8 bases. Germline V gene sequence: CDR1 MNHEY, CDR2 SMNVEV (reference sequence). This CDR3 has 16 amino acids. Trimming cost V 8 bases and J 1 base; bases outside gene matches: 10.

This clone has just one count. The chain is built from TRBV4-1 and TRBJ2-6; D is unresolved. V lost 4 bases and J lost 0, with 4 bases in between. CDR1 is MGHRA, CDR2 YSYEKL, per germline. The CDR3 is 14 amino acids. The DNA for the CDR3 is TGCGCCAGCAGCCGGGACTCTGGGGCCAACGTCCTGACTTTC. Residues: CASSRDSGANVLTF.

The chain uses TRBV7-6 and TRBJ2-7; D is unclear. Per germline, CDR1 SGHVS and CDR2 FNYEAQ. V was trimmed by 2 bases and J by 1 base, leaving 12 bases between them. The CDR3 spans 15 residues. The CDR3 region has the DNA TGTGCCAGCAGCTTATCGGCAGGCCCGTCCTACGAGCAGTACTTC. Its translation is CASSLSAGPSYEQYF.

CDR3 sequence: CASSLARGGYTIYF. The CDR3 DNA reads TGTGCCAGCAGCTTAGCAAGGGGGGGGTACACCATATATTTT. The chain carries TRBV7-8 and TRBJ1-3; TRBD1 is a possible D gene (6 bases). Deletions cut 0 bases from V and 8 bases from J, with 11 bases between. CDR3 length: 14 amino acids. CDR1 and CDR2 (germline): SGHVS, FQNEAQ.

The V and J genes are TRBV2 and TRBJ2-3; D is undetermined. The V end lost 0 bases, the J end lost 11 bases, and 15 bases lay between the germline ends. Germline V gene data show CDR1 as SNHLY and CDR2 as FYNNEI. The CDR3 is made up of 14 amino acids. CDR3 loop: CASSEALRLDGQYF. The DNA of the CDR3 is TGTGCCAGCAGTGAAGCGCTTCGGCTAGATGGGCAGTATTTT.

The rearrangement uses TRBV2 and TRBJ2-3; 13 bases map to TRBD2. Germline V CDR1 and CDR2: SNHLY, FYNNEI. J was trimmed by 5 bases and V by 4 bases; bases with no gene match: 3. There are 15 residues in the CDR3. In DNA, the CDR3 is TGTGCCAGCAGTGGGACTAGCGGGGGTATAGATACGCAGTATTTT. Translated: CASSGTSGGIDTQYF.

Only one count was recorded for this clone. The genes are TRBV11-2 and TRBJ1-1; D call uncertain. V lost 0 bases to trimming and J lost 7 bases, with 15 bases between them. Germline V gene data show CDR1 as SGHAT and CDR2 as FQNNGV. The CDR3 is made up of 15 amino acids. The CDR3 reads CASSLDRAGSGEAFF. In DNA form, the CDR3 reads TGTGCCAGCAGCTTAGATCGGGCCGGTTCGGGTGAAGCTTTCTTT.

The CDR3 region has the DNA TGTGCCAGCAGCAACCCTAGCGTCCCTGAGACCCAGTACTTC. It translates to CASSNPSVPETQYF. This chain joins TRBV7-7 and TRBJ2-5, with D perhaps TRBD2 (6 bases). The CDR3 is made up of 14 amino acids. Trimming stripped 5 bases from V and 5 bases from J, with 15 bases between. Germline V gives CDR1 SSHAT, CDR2 FNYEAQ (reference sequence).

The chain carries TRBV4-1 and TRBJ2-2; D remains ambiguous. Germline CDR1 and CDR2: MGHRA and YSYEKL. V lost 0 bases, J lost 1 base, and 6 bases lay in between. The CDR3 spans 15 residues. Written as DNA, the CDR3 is TGCGCCAGCAGCCAAGAAGGCCGGAACACCGGGGAGCTGTTTTTT. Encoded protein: CASSQEGRNTGELFF.

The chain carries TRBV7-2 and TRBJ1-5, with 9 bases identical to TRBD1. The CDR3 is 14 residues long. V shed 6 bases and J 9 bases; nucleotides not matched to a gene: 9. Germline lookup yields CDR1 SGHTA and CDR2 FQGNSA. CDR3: CASRYGTGTGPQHF. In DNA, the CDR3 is TGTGCCAGCAGGTACGGGACAGGGACCGGGCCCCAGCATTTT. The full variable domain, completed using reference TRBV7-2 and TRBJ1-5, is GAGVSQSPSNKVTEKGKDVELRCDPISGHTALYWYRQSLGQGLEFLIYFQGNSAPDKSGLPSDRFSAERTGGSVSTLTIQRTQQEDSAVYLCASRYGTGTGPQHFGDGTRLSIL.

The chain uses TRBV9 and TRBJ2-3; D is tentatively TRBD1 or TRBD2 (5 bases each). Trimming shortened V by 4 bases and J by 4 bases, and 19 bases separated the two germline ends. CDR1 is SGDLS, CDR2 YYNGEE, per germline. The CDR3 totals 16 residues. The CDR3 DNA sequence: TGTGCCAGCAGCCTCCGGGACCCCCTGGGTCCAGATACGCAGTATTTT. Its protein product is CASSLRDPLGPDTQYF.

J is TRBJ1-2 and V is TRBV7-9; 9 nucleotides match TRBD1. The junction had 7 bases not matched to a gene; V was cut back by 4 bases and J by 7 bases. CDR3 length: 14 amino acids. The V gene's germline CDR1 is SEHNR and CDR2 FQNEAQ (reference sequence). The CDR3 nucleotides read TGTGCCAGCAGCTATAGGGGACAGGGAGGTGGCTACACCTTC. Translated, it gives CASSYRGQGGGYTF.

CDR3 nucleotide sequence: TGTGCCAGCAGCGACCGGGGCACAGATACGCAGTATTTT. Translated: CASSDRGTDTQYF. The chain employs TRBV7-9 and TRBJ2-3; D gene uncertain. This CDR3 comprises 13 residues. With 5 bases removed from V and 1 base from J, the gap between germline ends came to 7 bases. Germline CDR1 reads SEHNR; CDR2 reads FQNEAQ (reference sequence).

The CDR3 spells CASSHDRKYEQYF. The CDR3 DNA sequence: TGTGCCAGCAGCCATGACAGAAAATACGAGCAGTACTTC. The chain is built from TRBV6-6 and TRBJ2-7, with D tentatively TRBD1 (5 bases). This CDR3 comprises 13 residues. V dropped 6 bases and J dropped 4 bases, with 13 bases sitting between them. From germline, CDR1 is MNHNY and CDR2 SVGAGI (reference sequence).